This T cell receptor beta chain was sequenced during a study of technical replicates of blood from several donors. Trimming stripped 9 bases from V and 5 bases from J, with 23 bases between. The CDR3 runs to 16 residues. CDR1 and CDR2 from the germline V gene are LNHDA and SQIVND (reference sequence). The data were produced by immunoSEQ multiplex PCR, yet TCRdb's version contains in-frame clones alone and is incomplete. This table has about 56,000 clones, around 95% appearing once. This clone appeared a single time. What was sequenced was PBMCs. This clonotype originated in a human donor in good health. Some clones in this sample may be carry-over from other donors' samples. The chain is built from TRBV19 and TRBJ2-1; possibly TRBD2 for D (6 bases). CDR3 in DNA: TGTGCCAGCCAGGACGCCGCGGGGTATGTCCACAATGAGCAGTTCTTC. This translates into CASQDAAGYVHNEQFF.